A single sample gave rise to the 21 T cell receptor beta chains below, sequenced in a study of low-dose radiotherapy and immunotherapy resistance in tumors. TRAV- and TRBV-specific primers primed first-strand cDNA, covering alpha and beta chains. The authors ran 20 PCR cycles to amplify TCRs with a constant-region primer and V-primer adapter. TCRdb processed the reads anew with MiXCR; each CDR3 protein has one entry. Of around 90,000 distinct CDR3 sequences listed, 15% to 20% are singletons. Time point indicated: before trial treatment. The material sequenced was PBMCs, taken before treatment. All receptors come from a male donor with prostate cancer.

Regarding this clonotype: A far bigger clonotype differs at one base, so this is likely a read error. This rearrangement joins TRBV6-2 or TRBV6-3 to TRBJ2-5; 9 bases line up with TRBD2. From germline, CDR1 is MNHEY and CDR2 SVGEGT. This CDR3 comprises 14 residues. The CDR3: CVSTQGLAQETQYF. CDR3 nucleotide sequence: TGTGTCAGCACCCAGGGACTAGCACAAGAGACCCAGTACTTC.

In its sample, this clonotype was seen many times. The chain carries TRBV14 and TRBJ2-7; maybe TRBD1 (6 bases). Trimming took 0 bases from V and 3 from J, leaving 12 bases between them. CDR3 length: 15 residues. The germline V gene has CDR1 SGHDN and CDR2 FVKESK. CDR3 protein: CASSQELSRGYEQYF. The CDR3 bases are TGTGCCAGCAGCCAAGAGTTGTCCAGGGGCTACGAGCAGTACTTC.

This clonotype came up many times. The chain links TRBV11-2 to TRBJ1-1, with 7 bases matching TRBD1. With 5 bases clipped from V and 0 bases from J, the junction kept 6 bases outside the gene matches. The CDR3 spans 15 residues. CDR1 and CDR2 (germline): SGHAT, FQNNGV. In DNA form, the CDR3 reads TGTGCCAGCAGCCAACAGGGACAGATGAACACTGAAGCTTTCTTT. Encoded protein: CASSQQGQMNTEAFF.

This clonotype showed up just once. The V and J genes are TRBV10-3 and TRBJ2-1; 9 bases line up with TRBD2. The CDR3 spans 18 residues. The trim removed 6 bases at V and 3 bases at J, leaving 15 bases unmatched. Germline V gene lookup returns CDR1 ENHRY and CDR2 SYGVKD. The CDR3 bases are TGTGCCATCAGCGGCCCAAAAAGGACTAGCGAGCTCTACAATGAGCAGTTCTTC. The encoded protein is CAISGPKRTSELYNEQFF.

This clonotype was counted at least ten times. The genes are TRBV20-1 and TRBJ1-6, with D perhaps TRBD1 (5 bases). This CDR3 comprises 17 residues. Germline V gene data show CDR1 as DFQATT and CDR2 as SNEGSKA (reference sequence). The V end was cut by 6 bases, the J end by 5 bases, with 23 bases between. Written as DNA, the CDR3 is TGCAGTGCCCTAGGAGGGACCCCCCGTTCGAATAATTCACCCCTCCACTTT. Its translation: CSALGGTPRSNNSPLHF.

This clonotype showed up many times. The V call is TRBV6-5, the J call TRBJ1-5, with 9 bases that match TRBD1. CDR1 and CDR2 from the germline V gene are MNHEY and SVGAGI. Trimming removed 6 bases from V and 8 bases from J; junction bases left unmatched: 8. The CDR3 sequence is 14 residues long. CDR3 nucleotide sequence: TGTGCCAGCAGCCCCCTGACAGGGGGAGAGCCCCAGCATTTT. This codes for CASSPLTGGEPQHF.

In its sample, this clonotype was seen many times. The chain employs TRBV7-9 and TRBJ2-7; D gene uncertain. This CDR3 has 13 amino acids. CDR1 and CDR2 (germline): SEHNR, FQNEAQ (reference sequence). Between the trimmed V and J ends, which lost 3 bases and 3 bases, there was a span of 9 bases. As DNA, the CDR3 is TGTGCCAGCAGCTTGGGTGGGGACTACGAGCAGTACTTC. Its translation is CASSLGGDYEQYF.

This clonotype was detected ten times or more. The rearrangement joins TRBV20-1 to TRBJ2-7; D is perhaps TRBD2 (5 bases). The CDR3 covers 12 residues. V lost 5 bases to trimming and J lost 4 bases, with 12 bases between them. The germline V gene encodes CDR1 DFQATT and CDR2 SNEGSKA (reference sequence). The CDR3 nucleotides read TGCAGTGCTCAGATCGGGGATTACGAGCAGTACTTC. Protein sequence: CSAQIGDYEQYF.

This clonotype was counted ten times or more. This chain connects TRBV5-1 to TRBJ2-1, with D possibly TRBD2 on 5 matching bases. Per germline, CDR1 SGHRS and CDR2 YFSETQ. Trimming stripped 0 bases from V and 0 bases from J, with 7 bases between. The CDR3 loop spans 15 amino acids. CDR3 bases: TGCGCCAGCAGCTTGGAGCGGACCTCCTACAATGAGCAGTTCTTC. Its translation is CASSLERTSYNEQFF.

This clonotype was seen at least ten times. The V gene is TRBV24-1, the J gene TRBJ2-1; D ambiguous. V lost 3 bases to trimming and J lost 3 bases, with 11 bases between them. Germline V CDR1 and CDR2: KGHDR, SFDVKD. The CDR3 sequence is 15 residues long. The CDR3 spells CATSDVRKNYNEQFF. The CDR3 bases are TGTGCCACCAGTGATGTCAGAAAGAACTACAATGAGCAGTTCTTC.

The sample holds many counts of this clonotype. The CDR3 bases are TGTGCCAGCAGCCGCCTCGAGGGGCAAGAGACCCAGTACTTC. Residues: CASSRLEGQETQYF. The chain employs TRBV11-2 and TRBJ2-5; TRBD1 or TRBD2 may be the D gene (5 bases each). The CDR3 is 14 residues long. V lost 5 bases, J lost 2 bases, and 12 bases lay in between. In germline, CDR1 is SGHAT, CDR2 FQNNGV.

In this sample, this clonotype turned up many times. The chain uses TRBV7-9 and TRBJ1-1; TRBD1 matches 8 bases. Germline assignment: CDR1 SEHNR and CDR2 FQNEAQ (reference sequence). Germline trimming cut 5 bases from V and 0 bases from J; bases unmatched to any gene: 2. CDR3 length equals 14 residues. CDR3 region: CASSPQGVNTEAFF. Written as DNA, the CDR3 is TGTGCCAGCAGCCCACAGGGGGTGAACACTGAAGCTTTCTTT.

This clonotype was picked up many times. The chain couples TRBV6-1 to TRBJ2-5, with unresolved D. CDR1 MNHNS and CDR2 SASEGT come from the germline V gene. The CDR3 spans 13 residues. V dropped 8 bases and J dropped 2 bases, with 12 bases sitting between them. This CDR3 reads CASAMERQETQYF. As DNA, the CDR3 is TGTGCCAGCGCGATGGAGAGGCAAGAGACCCAGTACTTC.

This clonotype was recorded at least ten times. V is TRBV5-1 and J is TRBJ2-2; unclear D gene. Trimming stripped 4 bases from V and 5 bases from J, with 12 bases between. Germline CDR1 SGHRS, CDR2 YFSETQ. The CDR3 extends over 14 amino acids. In DNA form, the CDR3 reads TGCGCCAGCAGCCCGTATGGGCGGACCGGGGAGCTGTTTTTT. Protein: CASSPYGRTGELFF.

The table lists this clonotype with many counts. The CDR3 region has the DNA TGCAGTGCCGCCGGGACATCTCTTGGGGATACGCAGTATTTT. It yields the protein CSAAGTSLGDTQYF. The chain links TRBV20-1 to TRBJ2-3; a possible D gene is TRBD1 (6 bases). V gave up 6 bases and J gave up 6 bases, with 19 bases separating them. CDR3 length: 14 residues. In germline, CDR1 is DFQATT, CDR2 SNEGSKA (reference sequence).

This clonotype was seen ten or more times. The gene calls are TRBV20-1 and TRBJ2-5; TRBD2 matches 9 bases. Looked up from germline, CDR1 is DFQATT and CDR2 is SNEGSKA (reference sequence). The length of the CDR3 is 14 residues. V dropped 6 bases and J dropped 4; count of bases not matched to a gene: 9. Written as DNA, the CDR3 is TGCAGTGCCCCGGTAGCGGGGGTTAGAGAGACCCAGTACTTC. As protein: CSAPVAGVRETQYF.

The gene calls are TRBV28 and TRBJ2-7, with 9 bases aligning to TRBD1. After removal of 7 bases from V and 2 bases from J, the junction contained 6 bases not matched to a gene. Germline V CDR1 and CDR2: MDHEN, SYDVKM. This CDR3 contains 14 residues. CDR3 DNA: TGTGCCAGCAATGAGGGACAGGGAACCTACGAGCAGTACTTC. Its translation: CASNEGQGTYEQYF.

This clonotype occurred many times. V and J are TRBV15 and TRBJ1-5, with TRBD1 matching 7 bases. This CDR3 spans 16 amino acids. V shed 3 bases and J 1 base; nucleotides not matched to a gene: 6. Germline V lookup: CDR1 LNHNV, CDR2 YYDKDF (reference sequence). CDR3 DNA sequence: TGTGCCACCAGCAGCGCCGGGACAGAAAGCAATCAGCCCCAGCATTTT. This sequence encodes CATSSAGTESNQPQHF.

This clonotype was picked up many times. V and J are TRBV20-1 and TRBJ2-3; the D gene is possibly TRBD1 (6 bases). Per the germline V gene, CDR1 is DFQATT and CDR2 is SNEGSKA (reference sequence). The CDR3 length is 14 residues. V was shortened by 3 bases and J by 0 bases, with 10 bases between the two germline ends. This CDR3 reads CSARGAISTDTQYF. The CDR3 region has the DNA TGCAGTGCTAGGGGGGCGATAAGCACAGATACGCAGTATTTT.

This clonotype was detected many times. The chain uses TRBV20-1 and TRBJ2-1; D may be TRBD1 (5 bases). The germline V gene has CDR1 DFQATT and CDR2 SNEGSKA (reference sequence). With 2 bases removed from V and 3 bases from J, the gap between germline ends came to 11 bases. This CDR3 spans 14 amino acids. The CDR3 sequence is CSARQGIHYNEQFF. As DNA, the CDR3 is TGCAGTGCTAGACAGGGTATTCACTACAATGAGCAGTTCTTC.

V gene TRBV20-1 combines with J gene TRBJ1-1, with D perhaps TRBD1 (5 bases). This CDR3 is 12 amino acids long. CDR1 and CDR2 from the germline V gene are DFQATT and SNEGSKA (reference sequence). The CDR3 loop is CSPYQGNTEAFF. The CDR3 DNA follows: TGCAGCCCTTATCAGGGGAACACTGAAGCTTTCTTT.